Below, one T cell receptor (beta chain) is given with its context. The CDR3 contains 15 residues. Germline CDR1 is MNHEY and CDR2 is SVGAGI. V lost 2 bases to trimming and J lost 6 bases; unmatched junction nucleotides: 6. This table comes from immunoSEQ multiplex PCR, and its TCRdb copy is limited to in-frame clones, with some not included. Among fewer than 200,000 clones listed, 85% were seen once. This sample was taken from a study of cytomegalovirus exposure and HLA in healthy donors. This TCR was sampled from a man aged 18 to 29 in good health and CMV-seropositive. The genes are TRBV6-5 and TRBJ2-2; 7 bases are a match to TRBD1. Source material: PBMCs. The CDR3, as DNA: TGTGCCAGCAGTTACCTCGACAGGGAAGCCGGGGAGCTGTTTTTT. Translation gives CASSYLDREAGELFF.